This TCR beta chain was found in a study of T-cell memory formation after mild COVID-19. Germline loops: CDR1 ENHRY, CDR2 SYGVKD. The V gene lost 0 bases and the J gene lost 3 bases, with 21 bases spanning the gap. CDR3 length: 18 amino acids. TCRdb reprocessed the 5' RACE reads with MiXCR, giving one entry per CDR3 protein. The sample lists fewer than 700,000 distinct CDR3 sequences, under 20% occurring once. The sequence derives from an adult woman who had mild COVID-19 (a few samples of this study predate the infection). Cell type and time point are not known. The chain links TRBV10-3 to TRBJ2-7, with D possibly matching TRBD1 (5 bases). Sample: PBMCs or a T cell subset sorted from them (not recorded which). The CDR3 protein is CAISESRAKGQRGYEQYF. CDR3 DNA sequence: TGTGCCATCAGTGAGTCACGTGCTAAGGGGCAGCGCGGCTACGAGCAGTACTTC.